What follows are 8 T cell receptor beta chains derived from one specimen sequenced in a study of blood T cells in healthy people across ages. Then a second PCR, running about 7 to 11 cycles, was carried out with a sample-barcoded 5' primer and a J-beta primer mix. TCRdb ran MiXCR on the 5' RACE reads and lists one entry per CDR3 protein. The sample records roughly 1.7 million distinct CDR3 sequences, roughly a third being singletons. Sequenced material: blood. Every receptor here comes from a woman aged 25 to 45 in good health.

This chain uses TRBV6-6 with TRBJ2-1, with 10 positions matching TRBD2. Per the germline V gene, CDR1 is MNHNY and CDR2 is SVGAGI (reference sequence). The J segment lost 5 bases and the V segment lost 0 bases, leaving 4 bases of the junction unmatched. CDR3 length: 16 residues. The DNA for the CDR3 is TGTGCCAGCAGTTACTCGACTAGCGGGCCCCACAATGAGCAGTTCTTC. Its translation is CASSYSTSGPHNEQFF.

The gene calls are TRBV7-9 and TRBJ1-1, with a possible D match to TRBD1 (6 bases). With 5 bases removed from V and 3 bases from J, the gap between germline ends came to 13 bases. Germline V gene data show CDR1 as SEHNR and CDR2 as FQNEAQ (reference sequence). The CDR3 is made up of 14 amino acids. In DNA form, the CDR3 reads TGTGCCAGCAGCGCCCACAGGGTCGACACTGAAGCTTTCTTT. This sequence encodes CASSAHRVDTEAFF. Complete variable domain (other parts from reference TRBV7-9 and TRBJ1-1): DTGVSQNPRHKITKRGQNVTFRCDPISEHNRLYWYRQTLGQGPEFLTYFQNEAQLEKSRLLSDRFSAERPKGSFSTLEIQRTEQGDSAMYLCASSAHRVDTEAFFGQGTRLTVV.

The gene calls are TRBV12-3 or TRBV12-4 and TRBJ1-1; tentatively, D is TRBD1 (6 bases). The V and J ends lost 5 bases and 4 bases respectively, with 17 bases between them. The CDR3 runs 15 residues. The CDR3 DNA reads as TGTGCCAGCAGTCCGCAAGGACGAGGGGGCACTGAAGCTTTCTTT. This codes for CASSPQGRGGTEAFF.

The rearrangement joins TRBV20-1 to TRBJ2-3; unclear D gene. V was shortened by 3 bases and J by 9 bases, with 10 bases between the two germline ends. CDR1 and CDR2 from the germline V gene are DFQATT and SNEGSKA (reference sequence). This CDR3 has 11 residues. CDR3 DNA sequence: TGCAGTGCTAGGGACCAGGACACGCAGTATTTT. Translating gives CSARDQDTQYF.

This clonotype was seen at least ten times. The chain couples TRBV7-2 to TRBJ2-7; 7 bases fit TRBD2. Germline V gives CDR1 SGHTA, CDR2 FQGNSA. V was clipped by 1 base and J by 5 bases; unmatched bases: 8. The CDR3 spans 15 residues. The chain's CDR3 is CASSLEFPGRDEQYF. In nucleotides, the CDR3 is TGTGCCAGCAGCTTAGAGTTCCCGGGGAGGGACGAGCAGTACTTC.

This clonotype was counted only a few times. The genes are TRBV20-1 and TRBJ2-7; 10 bases map to TRBD1. In germline, CDR1 is DFQATT, CDR2 SNEGSKA (reference sequence). The V gene end was trimmed by 1 base and the J gene end by 0 bases; junction bases not matched to a gene: 6. The CDR3 sequence is 16 residues long. The chain's CDR3 is CSARALWDRGSYEQYF. CDR3 coding DNA: TGCAGTGCTAGAGCGCTTTGGGACAGGGGCTCCTACGAGCAGTACTTC.

The chain employs TRBV5-5 and TRBJ2-5; 8 bases agree with TRBD2. The CDR3 is 16 residues long. V shed 4 bases and J 4 bases; nucleotides not matched to a gene: 12. Germline V gives CDR1 SGHKS, CDR2 YYEKEE (reference sequence). The CDR3 DNA sequence: TGTGCCAGCAGCGAACTACCGGCGGGGGGCTCAGAGACCCAGTACTTC. Its protein is CASSELPAGGSETQYF.

This clonotype has just a few counts. This chain uses TRBV13 with TRBJ2-3; TRBD2 matches 9 bases. The V and J ends lost 5 bases and 4 bases, in that order; junction bases with no gene match: 4. The CDR3 covers 14 residues. Germline CDR1 is PRHDT and CDR2 is FYEKMQ (reference sequence). The chain's CDR3 is CASSDASGADTQYF. The CDR3, as DNA: TGTGCCAGCAGCGACGCTAGCGGGGCAGATACGCAGTATTTT.